Shown below are 27 T cell receptor beta chains from a single sample sequenced in a study of T cells in Graves' hyperthyroidism and ophthalmopathy. Authors of the study amplified TCR beta CDR3 regions from RNA transcripts. In the first-round RT-PCR of the TCR CDR3, the HTBI primer set was used. TCRdb re-analysed the multiplex PCR reads in MiXCR, keeping a single row per CDR3 protein. The sample records approximately 620,000 distinct CDR3 sequences, approximately 16% being singletons. The sequencing sample was made of blood. The receptors stem from a woman between 40 and 55 years old with Graves' ophthalmopathy.

The chain recombines TRBV5-1 with TRBJ2-5; TRBD2 aligns across 8 bases. Unmatched junction bases numbered 13, after V lost 0 bases and J lost 0 bases. The CDR3 has 19 residues. Germline lookup yields CDR1 SGHRS and CDR2 YFSETQ. The CDR3 here is CASSLVYERERMYQETQYF. In nucleotides, the CDR3 is TGCGCCAGCAGCTTGGTTTACGAGCGGGAGAGAATGTACCAAGAGACCCAGTACTTC.

This sequence joins TRBV20-1 and TRBJ2-7; 7 bases line up with TRBD2. This CDR3 has 14 amino acids. V trimming: 5 bases; J trimming: 0 bases; junction bases outside the gene matches: 7. Germline V gene sequence: CDR1 DFQATT, CDR2 SNEGSKA (reference sequence). The chain's CDR3 is CSAQEGGASYEQYF. DNA for the CDR3: TGCAGTGCTCAAGAGGGAGGGGCCTCCTACGAGCAGTACTTC.

This clonotype occurred a few times. This chain links TRBV4-1 with TRBJ2-7; 8 bases are shared with TRBD2. V was pared by 4 bases and J by 7 bases, with 9 bases of the junction left unmatched. This CDR3 has 14 amino acids. Looked up from germline, CDR1 is MGHRA and CDR2 is YSYEKL. The CDR3 sequence: CASSPGTSGDEQYF. The CDR3 nucleotides are TGCGCCAGCAGCCCCGGGACTAGTGGTGATGAGCAGTACTTC.

This clonotype appeared many times. The chain couples TRBV6-1 to TRBJ1-5; TRBD1 matches 7 bases. From germline, CDR1 is MNHNS and CDR2 SASEGT. The CDR3 runs to 15 residues. J lost 2 bases, V lost 11 bases, and 12 bases had no gene match. The CDR3 is CAADLQGEGNQPQHF. CDR3 in DNA: TGTGCCGCGGACCTCCAGGGGGAGGGCAATCAGCCCCAGCATTTT.

This clonotype came up a few times. This rearrangement joins TRBV4-1 to TRBJ1-3; D possibly corresponds to TRBD1 (6 bases). Germline CDR1 reads MGHRA; CDR2 reads YSYEKL. Trimming pared 8 bases from V and 0 bases from J, leaving 8 bases between. The CDR3 consists of 13 residues. The CDR3 region is CASQDSSGNTIYF. DNA of the CDR3: TGCGCCAGCCAGGACAGCTCTGGAAACACCATATATTTT.

The table lists this clonotype with a few counts. The chain employs TRBV15 and TRBJ2-3; TRBD1 aligns across 8 bases. The germline CDR1 and CDR2 sequences are LNHNV and YYDKDF (reference sequence). The CDR3 is 14 amino acids. The junction had 4 bases not matched to a gene; V was cut back by 4 bases and J by 4 bases. CDR3 loop: CATSKGQGADTQYF. The CDR3 DNA follows: TGTGCCACCAGCAAAGGACAGGGTGCAGATACGCAGTATTTT.

At least ten counts were recorded for this clonotype. This rearrangement joins TRBV20-1 to TRBJ1-2; 11 bases agree with TRBD1. CDR1 and CDR2 from the germline V gene are DFQATT and SNEGSKA (reference sequence). The CDR3 length is 14 residues. The V segment lost 0 bases and the J segment 8 bases; nucleotides outside the gene matches: 5. The CDR3 reads CSAREGQGAGGYTF. Written as DNA, the CDR3 is TGCAGTGCTAGAGAAGGACAGGGGGCCGGGGGCTACACCTTC.

This clonotype was seen at least ten times. V and J are TRBV7-3 and TRBJ2-7; 12 bases align to TRBD2. The V gene's germline CDR1 is SGHTA and CDR2 FQGTGA. The CDR3 length is 15 residues. J lost 4 bases, V lost 3 bases, and 4 bases had no gene match. The CDR3 region has the DNA TGTGCCAGCAGCTTGACTAGCGGGAGCGGGTACGAGCAGTACTTC. Its protein is CASSLTSGSGYEQYF.

This clonotype was observed at least ten times. The chain has TRBV6-1 and TRBJ1-2; no clear D. Trimming left V 2 bases short and J 5 bases short, with 15 bases between. This CDR3 has 15 amino acids. Germline V gene data show CDR1 as MNHNS and CDR2 as SASEGT. CDR3 nucleotides: TGTGCCAGCAGTGAATCGTTTATAGCAGTGTATGGCTACACCTTC. Its protein product is CASSESFIAVYGYTF.

This clonotype has only a few counts. The chain links TRBV10-2 to TRBJ1-2; TRBD1 aligns across 8 bases. Unmatched junction bases numbered 3, after V lost 3 bases and J lost 6 bases. The CDR3 spans 13 residues. The germline gives CDR1 WSHSY, CDR2 SAAADI. CDR3 nucleotide sequence: TGCGCCAGCAGTGATGGGACAGGACATGGCTACACCTTC. Translating it yields CASSDGTGHGYTF.

The chain employs TRBV9 and TRBJ2-3; 7 positions match TRBD1. V trimming: 4 bases; J trimming: 4 bases; junction bases outside the gene matches: 12. The CDR3 extends over 16 amino acids. Germline V CDR1 and CDR2: SGDLS, YYNGEE. DNA for the CDR3: TGTGCCAGCAGCCCCTGGAGACAGGGTGAGTCAGATACGCAGTATTTT. Amino acids: CASSPWRQGESDTQYF. The full variable domain, its missing parts supplied by reference TRBV9 and TRBJ2-3, is DSGVTQTPKHLITATGQRVTLRCSPRSGDLSVYWYQQSLDQGLQFLIQYYNGEERAKGNILERFSAQQFPDLHSELNLSSLELGDSALYFCASSPWRQGESDTQYFGPGTRLTVL.

This clonotype was detected many times. V and J are TRBV6-1 and TRBJ1-2; 7 bases align to TRBD1. The CDR3 totals 15 residues. With V trimmed by 5 bases and J by 6 bases, 12 bases remained unmatched. The germline V gene encodes CDR1 MNHNS and CDR2 SASEGT. The CDR3 here is CASSPTGAKDDGYTF. CDR3 coding DNA: TGTGCCAGCAGTCCTACAGGGGCCAAGGACGATGGCTACACCTTC.

This clonotype was counted ten times or more. The rearrangement links TRBV6-1 to TRBJ1-6; tentative D call: TRBD1 (6 bases). The CDR3 is 14 residues long. Germline V lookup: CDR1 MNHNS, CDR2 SASEGT. V lost 2 bases to trimming and J lost 8 bases, with 10 bases between them. For the CDR3, the DNA is TGTGCCAGCAGTGAACGGACAGATGATTCACCCCTCCACTTT. This gives the protein CASSERTDDSPLHF.

The J gene is TRBJ2-2, the V gene TRBV29-1; D perhaps matches TRBD2 (6 bases). V was shortened by 6 bases and J by 2 bases, with 7 bases between the two germline ends. The CDR3 loop spans 12 amino acids. From germline, CDR1 is SQVTM and CDR2 ANQGSEA. In DNA, the CDR3 is TGCAGCGTGGCGGGAAACACCGGGGAGCTGTTTTTT. Translation: CSVAGNTGELFF.

The gene calls are TRBV27 and TRBJ1-2; TRBD1 might be the D (5 bases). This CDR3 has 12 residues. Germline lookup yields CDR1 MNHEY and CDR2 SMNVEV (reference sequence). The V and J ends lost 9 bases and 1 base respectively, with 9 bases between them. Here the CDR3 reads CASGTFNYGYTF. DNA for the CDR3: TGTGCCAGTGGGACTTTTAACTATGGCTACACCTTC.

This clonotype was seen ten or more times. CDR3 DNA: TGTGCCAGCAGCCCAACTAGCGGGGGGGCCGAAGAGCAGTTCTTC. Translation: CASSPTSGGAEEQFF. V usage is TRBV6-2 or TRBV6-3 and J usage is TRBJ2-1; 13 bases match TRBD2. Germline CDR1 reads MNHEY; CDR2 reads SVGEGT. The V segment lost 6 bases and the J segment 10 bases; nucleotides outside the gene matches: 9. There are 15 residues in the CDR3.

This rearrangement joins TRBV19 to TRBJ2-3, with D tentatively TRBD1 (5 bases). CDR3 length: 16 amino acids. Trimming took 5 bases from V and 3 from J, leaving 18 bases between them. Germline CDR1 LNHDA, CDR2 SQIVND (reference sequence). This CDR3 reads CASSPREKRRTDTQYF. Here the CDR3 DNA reads TGTGCCAGTAGTCCCAGGGAAAAGCGCAGGACAGATACGCAGTATTTT.

V gene TRBV28 combines with J gene TRBJ2-2; 14 bases are shared with TRBD2. In germline, CDR1 is MDHEN, CDR2 SYDVKM. V was clipped by 6 bases and J by 5 bases; unmatched bases: 11. The CDR3 has 18 amino acids. The CDR3: CASRNPGTSGSGTGELFF. The CDR3 DNA sequence: TGTGCCAGCAGGAACCCTGGGACTAGCGGGAGTGGTACCGGGGAGCTGTTTTTT.

This clonotype occurred many times. The gene calls are TRBV12-3 or TRBV12-4 and TRBJ1-1, with D uncertain. The V and J ends lost 5 bases and 4 bases respectively, with 11 bases between them. This CDR3 region has 13 residues. CDR3 coding DNA: TGTGCCAGCAGTACGCGGGAAGGCACTGAAGCTTTCTTT. Its protein product is CASSTREGTEAFF.

The sample holds a few counts of this clonotype. The V gene is TRBV19, the J gene TRBJ1-2, with D uncertain. This CDR3 contains 15 residues. V lost 4 bases to trimming and J lost 4 bases, with 16 bases between them. The germline gives CDR1 LNHDA, CDR2 SQIVND (reference sequence). The DNA for the CDR3 is TGTGCCAGTAGTACCCCGGCGGACGGTAGCTATGGCTACACCTTC. Its translation is CASSTPADGSYGYTF.

This clonotype was seen at least ten times. J is TRBJ1-5 and V is TRBV2; D possibly corresponds to TRBD1 (6 bases). This CDR3 comprises 12 residues. Trimming took off 6 bases at V and 7 bases at J, with 10 bases between the two ends. In germline, CDR1 is SNHLY, CDR2 FYNNEI. CDR3 nucleotides: TGTGCCAGCAGAGGGGGGGGCCAGCCCCAGCATTTT. Translating it yields CASRGGGQPQHF.

This clonotype was detected a few times. V is TRBV20-1 and J is TRBJ2-1; D tentatively fits TRBD1 or TRBD2 (5 bases each). V lost 0 bases and J lost 1, with 13 bases in between. The CDR3 has 16 amino acids. Looked up from germline, CDR1 is DFQATT and CDR2 is SNEGSKA (reference sequence). The CDR3 reads CSARDPGRGSYNEQFF. The CDR3 nucleotides read TGCAGTGCTAGAGATCCAGGGAGAGGATCCTACAATGAGCAGTTCTTC.

Of note for this clonotype: It may be a read error: a sequence one base away is much more abundant. The genes are TRBV20-1 and TRBJ2-3; D gene ambiguous. This CDR3 is built from 12 residues. The germline V gene encodes CDR1 DFQATT and CDR2 SNEGSKA (reference sequence). Here the CDR3 DNA reads TGCAGAGCTAGAGAGTGGAGCTCAACGCAGTATTTT. It specifies CRAREWSSTQYF.

This clonotype has a count of ten or more. This chain connects TRBV5-1 to TRBJ2-3, with D perhaps TRBD1 (5 bases). In germline, CDR1 is SGHRS, CDR2 YFSETQ. The CDR3 consists of 16 residues. The V end lost 4 bases, the J end lost 0 bases, and 15 bases lay between the germline ends. CDR3 in amino acids: CASSRRQTGSTDTQYF. DNA for the CDR3: TGCGCCAGCAGCCGAAGACAGACTGGGAGCACAGATACGCAGTATTTT.

This clonotype has ten or more counts. V is TRBV28 and J is TRBJ2-3, with 14 bases fitting TRBD2. Germline CDR1 MDHEN, CDR2 SYDVKM. CDR3 length: 17 residues. The ends lost 4 bases at V and 4 bases at J; junction bases unmatched: 7. CDR3 DNA: TGTGCCAGCAGTTCTCGACTAGCGGGAGGGGGAGCAGATACGCAGTATTTT. Translation: CASSSRLAGGGADTQYF.

The chain has TRBV12-3 or TRBV12-4 and TRBJ1-2, with TRBD1 matching over 11 bases. The CDR3 runs to 17 residues. V was pared by 4 bases and J by 6 bases, with 13 bases of the junction left unmatched. CDR3 sequence reads: CASSSRTGGAGNHGYTF. The CDR3 DNA reads TGTGCCAGCAGTTCCCGGACAGGGGGCGCCGGTAATCATGGCTACACCTTC.

This clonotype was seen repeatedly, ten times or more. This chain connects TRBV12-3 or TRBV12-4 to TRBJ1-1; no definite D call. This CDR3 comprises 14 residues. V was pared by 2 bases and J by 1 base, with 8 bases between. The CDR3, as DNA: TGTGCCAGCAGTTTACAGGATGGGAACACTGAAGCTTTCTTT. This codes for CASSLQDGNTEAFF.